These 27 T cell receptor beta chains were all obtained from the same sample, sequenced in a study of control samples from healthy donors and cancer patients. TCRdb's copy holds only in-frame clones and misses some; the assay was immunoSEQ multiplex PCR. The sample has some 150,000 clones, about 90% seen once. The source material was blood. The origin of the receptors is a man in his late teens or twenties in good health.

This chain links TRBV30 with TRBJ1-1; D might be TRBD1 (6 bases). Trimming pared 4 bases from V and 4 bases from J, leaving 16 bases between. The CDR3 is made up of 14 amino acids. Germline CDR1 reads GTSNPN; CDR2 reads SVGIG (reference sequence). The CDR3 spells CAWNLITGRTEAFF. As DNA, the CDR3 is TGTGCCTGGAACCTAATCACAGGGCGCACTGAAGCTTTCTTT.

J is TRBJ1-2 and V is TRBV19; D might be TRBD1 (5 bases). Germline assignment: CDR1 LNHDA and CDR2 SQIVND (reference sequence). Deletions cut 11 bases from V and 6 bases from J, with 16 bases between. The CDR3 loop spans 12 amino acids. In DNA form, the CDR3 reads TGTGCCGGAGGGGACTCCCCGGATGGCTACACCTTC. This gives the protein CAGGDSPDGYTF.

This clone was observed a few times. The V call is TRBV7-8, the J call TRBJ1-3; TRBD1 is a possible D gene (5 bases). This CDR3 is built from 16 residues. Germline assignment: CDR1 SGHVS and CDR2 FQNEAQ. Trimming pared 5 bases from V and 0 bases from J, leaving 14 bases between. DNA for the CDR3: TGTGCCAGCAGCGCCTCCGGGGCACCCTCTGGAAACACCATATATTTT. It codes for CASSASGAPSGNTIYF.

The chain has TRBV7-6 and TRBJ2-7, with D possibly TRBD1 on 7 matching bases. Per germline, CDR1 SGHVS and CDR2 FNYEAQ. This CDR3 region has 15 residues. Trimming left V 6 bases short and J 3 bases short, with 18 bases between. CDR3 DNA: TGTGCCAGCAGTGTAGGAGGGCCAGGGGGCTACGAGCAGTACTTC. Its translation: CASSVGGPGGYEQYF. The whole variable domain, filled in from reference TRBV7-6 and TRBJ2-7, reads GAGVSQSPRYKVTKRGQDVALRCDPISGHVSLYWYRQALGQGPEFLTYFNYEAQQDKSGLPNDRFSAERPEGSISTLTIQRTEQRDSAMYRCASSVGGPGGYEQYFGPGTRLTVT.

The count of this clone is one. J is TRBJ2-1 and V is TRBV7-9; TRBD2 aligns across 9 bases. V shed 5 bases, J shed 4 bases, and the junction held 3 bases outside the gene matches. Germline CDR1 is SEHNR and CDR2 is FQNEAQ (reference sequence). This CDR3 has 14 amino acids. In nucleotides, the CDR3 is TGTGCCAGCAGCCAGACTAGCGGTTACAATGAGCAGTTCTTC. The encoded protein is CASSQTSGYNEQFF.

This sequence joins TRBV5-6 and TRBJ1-2; weak D call: TRBD1 (5 bases). V lost 4 bases, J lost 4 bases, and 20 bases lay in between. Germline assignment: CDR1 SGHDT and CDR2 YYEEEE. The CDR3 totals 16 residues. Here the CDR3 DNA reads TGTGCCAGCAGCCCAAGCCCCAGGGTTAAGGGCTATGGCTACACCTTC. Encoded protein: CASSPSPRVKGYGYTF.

Only one count was recorded for this clone. The rearrangement uses TRBV2 and TRBJ1-6; possible D gene TRBD1, 5 bases. Trimming removed 6 bases at V and 11 bases at J, with 23 bases between. This CDR3 is built from 16 residues. The germline gives CDR1 SNHLY, CDR2 FYNNEI. The chain's CDR3 is CASSLDSTISRPPLHF. CDR3 bases: TGTGCCAGCAGCCTAGACAGTACAATCTCAAGGCCACCCCTCCACTTT.

V and J are TRBV30 and TRBJ1-6; 8 bases map to TRBD1. V gave up 5 bases and J gave up 7 bases; unmatched junction bases: 7. The CDR3 has 14 amino acids. Germline CDR1 GTSNPN, CDR2 SVGIG (reference sequence). The CDR3: CAWCRGLGNSPLHF. The CDR3 nucleotides are TGTGCCTGGTGCAGGGGGCTGGGGAATTCACCCCTCCACTTT.

The gene calls are TRBV2 and TRBJ2-2; unclear D gene. This CDR3 spans 13 amino acids. V was cut by 4 bases and J by 4 bases, with 7 bases left in between. Germline V gene lookup returns CDR1 SNHLY and CDR2 FYNNEI. The CDR3 here is CASSVLITGELFF. The CDR3, as DNA: TGTGCCAGCAGTGTACTGATCACCGGGGAGCTGTTTTTT.

The J gene is TRBJ2-7, the V gene TRBV28, with 12 bases fitting TRBD1. The CDR3 totals 16 residues. Germline CDR1 and CDR2: MDHEN and SYDVKM. Trimming cost V 6 bases and J 3 bases; bases outside gene matches: 9. The CDR3 DNA is TGTGCCAGCAGCAACCGGGACAGGGGGCTTCGCTACGAGCAGTACTTC. Translation: CASSNRDRGLRYEQYF.

This sequence joins TRBV30 and TRBJ2-6; D is ambiguous. Per germline, CDR1 GTSNPN and CDR2 SVGIG (reference sequence). V lost 0 bases and J lost 1, with 10 bases in between. The CDR3 length is 16 residues. CDR3 protein: CAWSVWGGSGANVLTF. The CDR3 nucleotides are TGTGCCTGGAGTGTCTGGGGTGGATCTGGGGCCAACGTCCTGACTTTC.

The genes are TRBV7-7 and TRBJ2-5; tentative D call: TRBD1 (6 bases). The germline V and J ends were trimmed by 3 bases and 2 bases, with 10 bases remaining between them. The CDR3 totals 14 residues. Per germline, CDR1 SSHAT and CDR2 FNYEAQ (reference sequence). The DNA of the CDR3 is TGTGCCAGCAGCTTGGACAGACAGCAAGAGACCCAGTACTTC. Its protein product is CASSLDRQQETQYF.

The table lists this clone with a count of one. The chain recombines TRBV30 with TRBJ1-2; the match to TRBD1 covers 8 bases. The CDR3 loop spans 13 amino acids. In germline, CDR1 is GTSNPN, CDR2 SVGIG (reference sequence). With V trimmed by 7 bases and J by 4 bases, 8 bases remained unmatched. CDR3 sequence reads: CASTGEDFYGYTF. DNA of the CDR3: TGTGCCTCGACAGGGGAGGATTTCTATGGCTACACCTTC.

The rearrangement joins TRBV3-1 (or the pseudogene TRBV3-2) to TRBJ1-3; D not resolved. The CDR3 consists of 15 residues. Germline lookup yields CDR1 LGHDT and CDR2 YNNKEL (reference sequence). Trimming took off 4 bases at V and 0 bases at J, with 10 bases between the two ends. The CDR3 bases are TGTGCCAGCAGCCGGACGGTCGACTCTGGAAACACCATATATTTT. It translates to CASSRTVDSGNTIYF.

The chain carries TRBV9 and TRBJ2-1; 9 nucleotides align to TRBD1. The trim removed 0 bases at V and 13 bases at J, leaving 11 bases unmatched. The germline V gene has CDR1 SGDLS and CDR2 YYNGEE. The CDR3 runs to 15 residues. This chain's CDR3 is CASSVDISTGGSQFF. The CDR3 nucleotides are TGTGCCAGCAGCGTAGACATCTCGACAGGGGGGTCTCAGTTCTTC.

V is TRBV29-1 and J is TRBJ2-7, with a possible D match to TRBD1 (6 bases). Germline V gene data show CDR1 as SQVTM and CDR2 as ANQGSEA. CDR3 length: 14 amino acids. V lost 5 bases and J lost 3, with 17 bases in between. CDR3: CSVSSGVVGYEQYF. The CDR3 nucleotides are TGCAGCGTTTCCTCAGGGGTGGTGGGCTACGAGCAGTACTTC.

V gene TRBV3-1 (or the pseudogene TRBV3-2) combines with J gene TRBJ2-5; 7 positions agree with TRBD2. The CDR3 sequence is 16 residues long. CDR1 and CDR2 from the germline V gene are LGHDT and YNNKEL (reference sequence). With 0 bases clipped from V and 2 bases from J, the junction kept 6 bases outside the gene matches. The DNA of the CDR3 is TGTGCCAGCAGCCAAGATCCGACTAGCCTGCAAGAGACCCAGTACTTC. It specifies CASSQDPTSLQETQYF.

The chain joins TRBV7-8 to TRBJ2-2, with D possibly matching TRBD2 (6 bases). Germline CDR1 is SGHVS and CDR2 is FQNEAQ. Trimming left V 6 bases short and J 1 base short, with 15 bases between. There are 16 residues in the CDR3. CDR3: CASRVRAGLNTGELFF. As DNA, the CDR3 is TGTGCCAGCAGGGTACGGGCGGGGCTGAACACCGGGGAGCTGTTTTTT.

In DNA, the CDR3 is TGTGCCAGCACCAGAAACCCTGGTAACTATGGCTACACCTTC. Translating it yields CASTRNPGNYGYTF. This sequence joins TRBV6-4 and TRBJ1-2; D gene uncertain. V was shortened by 7 bases and J by 1 base, with 13 bases between the two germline ends. The CDR3 runs to 14 residues. CDR1 and CDR2 from the germline V gene are MRHNA and SNTAGT.

The chain couples TRBV7-2 to TRBJ2-1; perhaps TRBD2 as D (6 bases). V lost 5 bases and J 6 bases, leaving 14 bases between the germline ends. Germline loops: CDR1 SGHTA, CDR2 FQGNSA. This CDR3 is 14 amino acids long. DNA for the CDR3: TGTGCCAGCAGCGTTACGGGAGTGGGCAATGAGCAGTTCTTC. Protein: CASSVTGVGNEQFF. The whole variable domain, remainder taken from reference TRBV7-2 and TRBJ2-1, is GAGVSQSPSNKVTEKGKDVELRCDPISGHTALYWYRQSLGQGLEFLIYFQGNSAPDKSGLPSDRFSAERTGGSVSTLTIQRTQQEDSAVYLCASSVTGVGNEQFFGPGTRLTVL.

The rearrangement uses TRBV29-1 and TRBJ2-3; no clear D. The V gene's germline CDR1 is SQVTM and CDR2 ANQGSEA. The V and J ends lost 3 bases and 0 bases respectively, with 4 bases between them. The CDR3 is 12 residues long. CDR3 sequence reads: CSVEESTDTQYF. The CDR3 bases are TGCAGCGTTGAGGAGAGCACAGATACGCAGTATTTT.

V is TRBV7-3 and J is TRBJ2-1; 9 bases agree with TRBD2. Per germline, CDR1 SGHTA and CDR2 FQGTGA. V shed 1 base and J 5 bases; nucleotides not matched to a gene: 3. The CDR3 length is 15 residues. CDR3 region: CASSLSLAGNNEQFF. The CDR3 bases are TGTGCCAGCAGCTTAAGCCTAGCGGGAAACAATGAGCAGTTCTTC.

This chain uses TRBV19 with TRBJ1-5; weak D call: TRBD1 (6 bases). V dropped 5 bases and J dropped 0 bases, with 14 bases sitting between them. Germline V gene data show CDR1 as LNHDA and CDR2 as SQIVND (reference sequence). The CDR3 sequence is 16 residues long. The CDR3 is CASSFHREISNQPQHF. The CDR3 DNA reads TGTGCCAGTAGTTTCCACAGGGAAATTAGCAATCAGCCCCAGCATTTT. The full variable domain, completed using reference TRBV19 and TRBJ1-5, is DGGITQSPKYLFRKEGQNVTLSCEQNLNHDAMYWYRQDPGQGLRLIYYSQIVNDFQKGDIAEGYSVSREKKESFPLTVTSAQKNPTAFYLCASSFHREISNQPQHFGDGTRLSIL.

A single count supports this clone. The J gene is TRBJ2-1, the V gene TRBV7-6; D remains unclear. There are 12 residues in the CDR3. V was shortened by 8 bases and J by 10 bases, with 15 bases between the two germline ends. Germline CDR1 reads SGHVS; CDR2 reads FNYEAQ. The CDR3 loop is CASPISRLEQFF. In DNA form, the CDR3 reads TGTGCCAGCCCCATTAGCAGACTGGAGCAGTTCTTC.

Remarks on this clone: One junction end does not reproduce the germline sequence, and a read error may be involved. The chain couples TRBV6-4 to TRBJ1-1; 10 nucleotides match TRBD1. The germline V gene encodes CDR1 MRHNA and CDR2 SNTAGT. The CDR3 covers 15 residues. CDR3 protein: CASSRDRGANSEAFF. The CDR3 region has the DNA TGTGCCAGCAGCCGGGACAGGGGTGCGAACAGTGAAGCTTTCTTT.

The V gene is TRBV29-1, the J gene TRBJ2-1; weak D call: TRBD1 (6 bases). The CDR3 has 13 residues. Germline CDR1 and CDR2: SQVTM and ANQGSEA. V was cut by 6 bases and J by 7 bases, with 16 bases left in between. The CDR3 reads CSVLPGHRNEQFF. CDR3 coding DNA: TGCAGCGTATTACCGGGACACCGTAATGAGCAGTTCTTC.

The chain employs TRBV6-5 and TRBJ2-1; TRBD1 agrees at 7 bases. J was trimmed by 0 bases and V by 0 bases; bases with no gene match: 2. The CDR3 has 16 amino acids. The germline V gene encodes CDR1 MNHEY and CDR2 SVGAGI. In DNA form, the CDR3 reads TGTGCCAGCAGTTACTCGAACAGGGGCTCCTACAATGAGCAGTTCTTC. Its protein is CASSYSNRGSYNEQFF.